One sample yielded the 20 T cell receptor beta chains listed below, sequenced in a study of OX40 agonist ivuxolimab in advanced cancers. Assay: immunoSEQ multiplex PCR; the TCRdb copy retains only in-frame clones and omits some. The profile shows tens of thousands of clones, 85% to 95% of them singletons. The specimen was CD4+ or CD8+ T cells sorted from blood, collected in a trial of the OX40 agonist ivuxolimab. The source of these receptors is an adult with an advanced solid tumor such as melanoma, head and neck, liver or kidney cancer.

The rearrangement links TRBV2 to TRBJ2-7; tentative D call: TRBD2 (5 bases). Between the trimmed V and J ends, which lost 7 bases and 5 bases, there was a span of 18 bases. Germline V gene data show CDR1 as SNHLY and CDR2 as FYNNEI. The CDR3 sequence is 14 residues long. The CDR3: CASTIGGPGDEQYF. Here the CDR3 DNA reads TGTGCCAGCACCATCGGAGGCCCCGGGGACGAGCAGTACTTC.

The chain links TRBV6-1 to TRBJ2-7; D is uncertain. The V end lost 0 bases, the J end lost 3 bases, and 15 bases lay between the germline ends. This CDR3 region has 16 residues. Germline V gene sequence: CDR1 MNHNS, CDR2 SASEGT. The CDR3 reads CASSEAMGNPLYEQYF. CDR3 in DNA: TGTGCCAGCAGTGAAGCGATGGGGAACCCCCTCTACGAGCAGTACTTC.

The chain links TRBV6-1 to TRBJ2-5; D might be TRBD1 (6 bases). V was cut by 3 bases and J by 5 bases, with 16 bases left in between. Germline assignment: CDR1 MNHNS and CDR2 SASEGT. The CDR3 runs 15 residues. The CDR3 spells CASSEITGFGETQYF. The CDR3 region has the DNA TGTGCCAGCAGTGAGATAACAGGGTTTGGCGAGACCCAGTACTTC.

V is TRBV6-1 and J is TRBJ2-7, with D maybe TRBD2 (7 bases). Trimming cost V 3 bases and J 7 bases, with 16 bases left between them. The germline V gene has CDR1 MNHNS and CDR2 SASEGT. The CDR3 length is 14 residues. The CDR3 coding sequence is TGTGCCAGCAGTGATGGGACAAACGGGGGGGAGCAGTACTTC. Protein product: CASSDGTNGGEQYF.

V usage is TRBV28 and J usage is TRBJ1-1; 8 nucleotides align to TRBD1. Trimming cost V 6 bases and J 3 bases; bases outside gene matches: 3. Germline assignment: CDR1 MDHEN and CDR2 SYDVKM. The CDR3 spans 13 residues. CDR3 region: CASRAQGDTEAFF. For the CDR3, the DNA is TGTGCCAGCAGGGCACAGGGGGACACTGAAGCTTTCTTT.

The rearrangement links TRBV15 to TRBJ1-1; the D is unclear. Trimming removed 1 base from V and 7 bases from J, with 7 bases in between. The CDR3 is made up of 12 amino acids. Germline assignment: CDR1 LNHNV and CDR2 YYDKDF (reference sequence). CDR3 sequence reads: CATSRGGSEAFF. The CDR3 DNA follows: TGTGCCACCAGCAGAGGTGGGAGTGAAGCTTTCTTT.

V usage is TRBV19 and J usage is TRBJ1-2, with TRBD1 identical over 7 bases. Trimming removed 3 bases from V and 5 bases from J; junction bases left unmatched: 6. The CDR3 totals 14 residues. The germline V gene has CDR1 LNHDA and CDR2 SQIVND (reference sequence). The CDR3 DNA is TGTGCCAGTAGTATGACAGGGTCTTTTTATGGCTACACCTTC. The encoded protein is CASSMTGSFYGYTF.

J is TRBJ2-3 and V is TRBV18; D possibly uses TRBD1 or TRBD2 (5 bases each). Per the germline V gene, CDR1 is KGHSH and CDR2 is LQKENI. With 0 bases removed from V and 4 bases from J, the gap between germline ends came to 8 bases. The CDR3 sequence is 14 residues long. CDR3 loop: CASSPPGTSDTQYF. CDR3 nucleotides: TGTGCCAGCTCACCACCCGGGACCTCAGATACGCAGTATTTT.

V usage is TRBV6-1 and J usage is TRBJ1-2, with TRBD1 matching over 7 bases. The CDR3 has 14 amino acids. Germline CDR1 is MNHNS and CDR2 is SASEGT. V lost 1 base, J lost 7 bases, and 6 bases stayed unmatched. The CDR3 region is CASSEGTGVFGYTF. CDR3 bases: TGTGCCAGCAGTGAAGGGACAGGAGTTTTTGGCTACACCTTC.

This sequence joins TRBV10-3 and TRBJ1-4, with D hard to call. V was trimmed by 0 bases and J by 8 bases, leaving 7 bases between them. The CDR3 covers 13 residues. CDR1 ENHRY and CDR2 SYGVKD come from the germline V gene. The DNA of the CDR3 is TGTGCCATCAGTGAGTCGAGTGGAGAAAAACTGTTTTTT. Protein: CAISESSGEKLFF.

This chain links TRBV4-1 with TRBJ1-4, with D maybe TRBD1 (6 bases). The germline gives CDR1 MGHRA, CDR2 YSYEKL. CDR3 length equals 13 residues. Trimming removed 5 bases from V and 5 bases from J, with 9 bases in between. The CDR3 region has the DNA TGCGCCAGCAGCGGACAGTTCAATGAAAAACTGTTTTTT. Translation: CASSGQFNEKLFF.

This clone appeared a single time. This chain uses TRBV5-1 with TRBJ2-7, with TRBD1 matching 9 bases. The germline gives CDR1 SGHRS, CDR2 YFSETQ. The CDR3 runs 15 residues. Trimming removed 1 base from V and 5 bases from J; junction bases left unmatched: 7. DNA for the CDR3: TGCGCCAGCAGCTTGCGCCGGGACAGGGAACACGAGCAGTACTTC. This encodes CASSLRRDREHEQYF.

V and J are TRBV7-9 and TRBJ1-6, with D perhaps TRBD1 (5 bases). CDR1 and CDR2 (germline): SEHNR, FQNEAQ (reference sequence). Trimming removed 5 bases at V and 7 bases at J, with 9 bases between. This CDR3 has 13 residues. The CDR3 DNA is TGTGCCAGCAGCCCCGAGGGGAATTCACCCCTCCACTTT. The encoded protein is CASSPEGNSPLHF.

This chain connects TRBV6-5 to TRBJ2-7, with a weak D call TRBD1 (5 bases). The germline gives CDR1 MNHEY, CDR2 SVGAGI. V lost 6 bases to trimming and J lost 3 bases, with 15 bases between them. This CDR3 is 14 amino acids long. The CDR3 here is CASSFRQGFYEQYF. CDR3 in DNA: TGTGCCAGCAGCTTCCGCCAGGGTTTCTACGAGCAGTACTTC.

The V gene is TRBV6-5, the J gene TRBJ2-5; D possibly corresponds to TRBD1 (6 bases). Germline CDR1 MNHEY, CDR2 SVGAGI. V was clipped by 7 bases and J by 4 bases, with 19 bases between them. The CDR3 runs 15 residues. CDR3 in DNA: TGTGCCAGCAATGTACTCAGGGGTTCCGGAGAGACCCAGTACTTC. Translating it yields CASNVLRGSGETQYF.

In its sample, this clone was seen once. This chain joins TRBV2 and TRBJ2-2; 12 bases are shared with TRBD1. The J segment lost 5 bases and the V segment lost 5 bases, leaving 9 bases of the junction unmatched. The CDR3 runs to 17 residues. The germline CDR1 and CDR2 sequences are SNHLY and FYNNEI. DNA of the CDR3: TGTGCCAGCAGTACAGACCGGGACAGGGGGCAAACCGGGGAGCTGTTTTTT. Translating it yields CASSTDRDRGQTGELFF.

This sequence joins TRBV19 and TRBJ2-6; D not certain. V dropped 1 base and J dropped 2 bases, with 6 bases sitting between them. Germline CDR1 is LNHDA and CDR2 is SQIVND (reference sequence). CDR3 length equals 15 residues. CDR3 amino acids: CASSIVMTGANVLTF. As DNA, the CDR3 is TGTGCCAGTAGTATAGTCATGACTGGGGCCAACGTCCTGACTTTC.

CDR3 bases: TGTGCCAGCTCACCGCAACCGACAGGGGGCTACGAGCAGTACTTC. Its protein is CASSPQPTGGYEQYF. V gene TRBV18 combines with J gene TRBJ2-7; TRBD1 matches 9 bases. CDR1 and CDR2 (germline): KGHSH, LQKENI. This CDR3 has 15 amino acids. The ends lost 3 bases at V and 3 bases at J; junction bases unmatched: 6.

V gene TRBV9 combines with J gene TRBJ2-1; the match to TRBD2 covers 10 bases. The CDR3 loop spans 14 amino acids. Per germline, CDR1 SGDLS and CDR2 YYNGEE. V was clipped by 4 bases and J by 6 bases; unmatched bases: 4. The CDR3 sequence: CASSSRTSGNEQFF. In nucleotides, the CDR3 is TGTGCCAGCAGCTCCCGGACTAGCGGCAATGAGCAGTTCTTC.

This clone occurred once. The CDR3 region has the DNA TGTGCCAGCAGCTTCTCTCCGGGGTTAGAGACCCAGTACTTC. It yields the protein CASSFSPGLETQYF. The V gene is TRBV7-2, the J gene TRBJ2-5; weak D call: TRBD2 (5 bases). This CDR3 spans 14 amino acids. Germline values: CDR1 SGHTA, CDR2 FQGNSA. The V end was cut by 3 bases, the J end by 4 bases, with 12 bases between.